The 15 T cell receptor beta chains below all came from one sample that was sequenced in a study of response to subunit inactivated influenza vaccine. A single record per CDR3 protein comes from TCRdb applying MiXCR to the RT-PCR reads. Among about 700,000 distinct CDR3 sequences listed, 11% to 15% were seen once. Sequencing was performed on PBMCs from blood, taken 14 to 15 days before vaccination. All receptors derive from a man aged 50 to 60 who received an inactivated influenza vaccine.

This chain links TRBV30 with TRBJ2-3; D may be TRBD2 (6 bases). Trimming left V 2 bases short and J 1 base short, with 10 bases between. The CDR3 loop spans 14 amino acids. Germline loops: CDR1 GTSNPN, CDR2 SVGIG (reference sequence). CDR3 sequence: CAWSNGGGTDTQYF. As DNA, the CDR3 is TGTGCCTGGAGTAACGGCGGGGGCACAGATACGCAGTATTTT.

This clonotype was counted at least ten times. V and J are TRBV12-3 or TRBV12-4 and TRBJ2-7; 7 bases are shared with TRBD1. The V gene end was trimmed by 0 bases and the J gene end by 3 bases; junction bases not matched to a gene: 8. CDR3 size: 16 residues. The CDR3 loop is CASSLANRGSIYEQYF. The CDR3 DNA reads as TGTGCCAGCAGTTTAGCTAACAGGGGAAGTATCTACGAGCAGTACTTC.

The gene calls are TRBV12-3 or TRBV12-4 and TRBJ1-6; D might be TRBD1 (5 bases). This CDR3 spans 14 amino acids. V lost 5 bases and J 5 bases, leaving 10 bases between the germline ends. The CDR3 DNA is TGTGCCAGCAGTACCGGGACCGATAATTCACCCCTCCACTTT. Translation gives CASSTGTDNSPLHF.

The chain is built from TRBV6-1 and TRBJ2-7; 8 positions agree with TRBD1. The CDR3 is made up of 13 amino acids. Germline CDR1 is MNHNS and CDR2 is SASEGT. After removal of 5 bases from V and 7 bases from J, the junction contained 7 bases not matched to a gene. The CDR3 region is CASSSRDRKEQYF. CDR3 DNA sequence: TGTGCCAGCAGTAGCCGGGACAGGAAAGAGCAGTACTTC.

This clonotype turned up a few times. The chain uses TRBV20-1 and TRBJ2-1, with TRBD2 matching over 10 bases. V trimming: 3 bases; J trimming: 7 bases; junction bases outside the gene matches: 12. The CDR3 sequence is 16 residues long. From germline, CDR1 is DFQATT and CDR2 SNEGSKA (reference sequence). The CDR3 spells CSARTLAGTSVNEQFF. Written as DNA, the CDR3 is TGCAGTGCTAGGACCCTCGCGGGGACTAGCGTTAATGAGCAGTTCTTC.

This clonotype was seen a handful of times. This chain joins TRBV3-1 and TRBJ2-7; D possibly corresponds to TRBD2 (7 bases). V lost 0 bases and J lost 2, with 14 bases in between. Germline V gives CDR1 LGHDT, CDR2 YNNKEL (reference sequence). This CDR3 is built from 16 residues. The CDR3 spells CASSQEGEGVPYEQYF. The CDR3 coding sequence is TGTGCCAGCAGCCAAGAAGGGGAGGGGGTCCCCTACGAGCAGTACTTC.

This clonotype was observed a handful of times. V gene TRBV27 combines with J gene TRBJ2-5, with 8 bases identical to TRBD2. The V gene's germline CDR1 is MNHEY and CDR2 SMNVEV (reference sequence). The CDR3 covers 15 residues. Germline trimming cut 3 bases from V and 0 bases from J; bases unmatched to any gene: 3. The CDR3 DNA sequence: TGTGCCAGCAGTTTGACTAGCGTAAACCAAGAGACCCAGTACTTC. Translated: CASSLTSVNQETQYF.

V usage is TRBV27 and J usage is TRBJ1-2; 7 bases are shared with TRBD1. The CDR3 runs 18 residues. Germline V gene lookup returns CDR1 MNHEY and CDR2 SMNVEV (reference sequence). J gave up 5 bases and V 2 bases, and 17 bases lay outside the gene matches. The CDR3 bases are TGTGCCAGCAGTTTACGAGGGGGCGGGACAAGTTGGTCGTATGGCTACACCTTC. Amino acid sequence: CASSLRGGGTSWSYGYTF.

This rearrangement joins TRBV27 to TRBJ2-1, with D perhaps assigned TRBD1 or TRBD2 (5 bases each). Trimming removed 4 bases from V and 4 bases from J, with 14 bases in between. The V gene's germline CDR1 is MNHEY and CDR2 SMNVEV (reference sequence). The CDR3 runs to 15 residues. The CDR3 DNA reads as TGTGCCAGCAGTTCGGCCGGGACCCGATACAATGAGCAGTTCTTC. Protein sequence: CASSSAGTRYNEQFF.

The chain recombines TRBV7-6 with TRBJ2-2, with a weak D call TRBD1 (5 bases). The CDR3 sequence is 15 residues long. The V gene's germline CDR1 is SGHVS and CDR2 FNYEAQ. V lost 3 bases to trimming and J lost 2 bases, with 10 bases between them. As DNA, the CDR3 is TGTGCCAGCAGCTTCGACAGTCTCAACACCGGGGAGCTGTTTTTT. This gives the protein CASSFDSLNTGELFF.

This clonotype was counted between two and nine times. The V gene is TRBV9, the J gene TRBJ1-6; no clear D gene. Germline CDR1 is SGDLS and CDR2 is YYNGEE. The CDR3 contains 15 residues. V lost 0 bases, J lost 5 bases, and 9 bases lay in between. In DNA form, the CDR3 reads TGTGCCAGCAGCGTAGGGCAGGTCGATAATTCACCCCTCCACTTT. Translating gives CASSVGQVDNSPLHF.

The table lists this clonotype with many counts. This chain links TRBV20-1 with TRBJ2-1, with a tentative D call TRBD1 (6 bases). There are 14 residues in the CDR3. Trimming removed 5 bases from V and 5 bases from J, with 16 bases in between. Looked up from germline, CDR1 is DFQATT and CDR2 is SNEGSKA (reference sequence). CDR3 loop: CSAPRGSPHNEQFF. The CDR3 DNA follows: TGCAGTGCTCCTAGGGGGAGTCCCCACAATGAGCAGTTCTTC.

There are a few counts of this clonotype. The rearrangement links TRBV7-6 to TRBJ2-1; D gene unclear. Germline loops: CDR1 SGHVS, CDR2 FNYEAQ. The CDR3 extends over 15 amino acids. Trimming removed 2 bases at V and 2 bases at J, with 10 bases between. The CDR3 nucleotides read TGTGCCAGCAGCTTATCTGGGTTAACCTACAATGAGCAGTTCTTC. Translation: CASSLSGLTYNEQFF.

CDR3 DNA sequence: TGCAGTGCTAGTCCCCTCCGGACAGCCTACGAGCAGTACTTC. Residues: CSASPLRTAYEQYF. V is TRBV20-1 and J is TRBJ2-7, with a tentative D call TRBD1 (6 bases). The V and J ends lost 3 bases and 2 bases respectively, with 14 bases between them. This CDR3 is 14 amino acids long. Germline CDR1 DFQATT, CDR2 SNEGSKA (reference sequence).

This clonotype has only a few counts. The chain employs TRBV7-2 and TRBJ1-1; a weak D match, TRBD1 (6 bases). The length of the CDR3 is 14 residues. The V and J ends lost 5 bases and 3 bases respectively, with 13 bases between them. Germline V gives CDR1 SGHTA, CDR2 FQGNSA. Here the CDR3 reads CASSPPTGYTEAFF. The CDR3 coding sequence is TGTGCCAGCAGCCCGCCCACAGGGTACACTGAAGCTTTCTTT.